Listed here is a single TCR beta chain. Its antigen is not identified. Libraries were prepared by immunoSEQ multiplex PCR; TCRdb keeps only in-frame clonotypes and omits some of them. This sample yields roughly 1,700 clones, of which around a third are seen a single time; about 12% belongs to the top ten. This record belongs to a study of T cells in localized non-small cell lung cancer. General study results and limits: In adjacent lung appeared a median about 58 of the top 100 tumor clones.

Germline lookup yields CDR1 LNHDA and CDR2 SQIVND (reference sequence). This CDR3 has 13 amino acids. Trimming cost V 10 bases and J 8 bases, with 17 bases left between them. The sequencing used lung tumor tissue, collected before any cancer treatment. V usage is TRBV19 and J usage is TRBJ1-4, with D unresolved. This receptor was identified in a male donor at least 60 years old with stage III squamous cell lung carcinoma. Here the CDR3 DNA reads TGTGCCACCCTACGAGATCACTTGGAAAAACTGTTTTTT. This encodes CATLRDHLEKLFF.